These T cell receptor beta chains were read from a single sample in a study of blood T cell repertoires in COVID-19. Here immunoSEQ multiplex PCR was the method, and the copy in TCRdb shows in-frame clones only, minus some. Of around 300,000 clones listed, approximately 86% are singletons. Sequencing was carried out using peripheral blood. These TCRs come from a woman aged 70 to 79 with COVID-19, enrolled during active disease. Each CDR3 is given with its conserved first and last residue. The order of the fields is D gene, V gene, clone size, J gene, CDR3 DNA, CDR3 protein. A D gene is named only where the DNA matches it firmly. The size entry is marked missing in some rows and otherwise reads once, few, many or a size class.

d_gene: -; v_gene: TRBV28; abundance: -; j_gene: TRBJ1-6; CDR3nt: TGTGCCAGCAGCTCTGGAGTGTATAATTCACCCCTCCACTTT; CDR3aa: CASSSGVYNSPLHF
d_gene: TRBD2; v_gene: TRBV7-3; abundance: -; j_gene: TRBJ2-3; CDR3nt: TGTGCCAGTAAGCGGGGGCGCTACACAGATACGCAGTATTTT; CDR3aa: CASKRGRYTDTQYF
d_gene: TRBD1; v_gene: TRBV11-2; abundance: -; j_gene: TRBJ2-7; CDR3nt: TGTGCCAGCAGCGCCGGGACAGGGACCGAGCAGTACTTC; CDR3aa: CASSAGTGTEQYF
d_gene: TRBD2; v_gene: TRBV4-1; abundance: -; j_gene: TRBJ2-2; CDR3nt: TGCGCCAGCAGTCTAGCGGGGGGCCAACCGAACACCGGGGAGCTGTTTTTT; CDR3aa: CASSLAGGQPNTGELFF
d_gene: -; v_gene: TRBV27; abundance: few; j_gene: TRBJ2-2; CDR3nt: TGTGCCAGCAGGCGGCAGCAGAACACCGGGGAGCTGTTTTTT; CDR3aa: CASRRQQNTGELFF
d_gene: TRBD1; v_gene: TRBV24-1; abundance: -; j_gene: TRBJ2-1; CDR3nt: TGTGCCACCAGTGATCCGGGACAGGGCTACAATGAGCAGTTCTTC; CDR3aa: CATSDPGQGYNEQFF
d_gene: TRBD2; v_gene: TRBV10-2; abundance: once; j_gene: TRBJ2-7; CDR3nt: TGCGCCAGCCGACTAGCCGGCTCCCTTTACGAGCAGTACTTC; CDR3aa: CASRLAGSLYEQYF
d_gene: -; v_gene: TRBV2; abundance: once; j_gene: TRBJ1-2; CDR3nt: TGTGCCAGCAGTGCCCTGCAGGGCTCTAACTATGGCTACACCTTC; CDR3aa: CASSALQGSNYGYTF
d_gene: -; v_gene: TRBV5-6; abundance: -; j_gene: TRBJ1-2; CDR3nt: TGTGCCAGCAGCTTTGGCCGAATATATGGCTACACCTTC; CDR3aa: CASSFGRIYGYTF
d_gene: TRBD2; v_gene: TRBV18; abundance: -; j_gene: TRBJ2-1; CDR3nt: TGTGCCAGCTCTAGCGGGGGGGCCGTTGAGCAGTTCTTC; CDR3aa: CASSSGGAVEQFF